One and the same sample provided the 23 T cell receptor beta chains below, sequenced in a study of cytomegalovirus exposure and HLA in healthy donors. It was with 60 Vbeta and 13 Jbeta primers that the PCR ran. Measured with immunoSEQ multiplex PCR; TCRdb has only the in-frame clones, and not every one. The sample lists around 40,000 clones, around three fifths occurring once. Sequenced sample: PBMCs. These receptors were obtained from a middle-aged man in good health and CMV-seropositive.

V usage is TRBV6-1 and J usage is TRBJ1-2, with D possibly TRBD1 on 5 matching bases. The V gene's germline CDR1 is MNHNS and CDR2 SASEGT. Between the trimmed V and J ends, which lost 4 bases and 8 bases, there was a span of 14 bases. This CDR3 has 13 amino acids. CDR3 protein: CASSVDWGYGYTF. CDR3 nucleotides: TGTGCCAGCAGTGTCGATTGGGGCTACGGCTACACCTTC.

This clone has a handful of counts. V usage is TRBV11-2 and J usage is TRBJ1-2, with no clear D. Per germline, CDR1 SGHAT and CDR2 FQNNGV. V dropped 1 base and J dropped 1 base, with 7 bases sitting between them. This CDR3 has 14 amino acids. CDR3 bases: TGTGCCAGCAGCTTAGCGGGGAATAACTATGGCTACACCTTC. Translating gives CASSLAGNNYGYTF.

The V and J genes are TRBV10-3 and TRBJ1-2, with 7 nucleotides matching TRBD1. The trim removed 2 bases at V and 4 bases at J, leaving 1 base unmatched. In germline, CDR1 is ENHRY, CDR2 SYGVKD. CDR3 size: 13 residues. The CDR3 DNA reads TGTGCCATCAGTGAGGACAGGGCCTATGGCTACACCTTC. Residues: CAISEDRAYGYTF.

This clone has more than one count but fewer than ten. V usage is TRBV7-2 and J usage is TRBJ2-5, with D possibly being TRBD2 (6 bases). Per the germline V gene, CDR1 is SGHTA and CDR2 is FQGNSA. This CDR3 comprises 13 residues. Trimming took 2 bases from V and 4 from J, leaving 8 bases between them. CDR3 in amino acids: CASSLSGGETQYF. The CDR3 region has the DNA TGTGCCAGCAGCTTATCCGGGGGAGAGACCCAGTACTTC.

The genes are TRBV10-3 and TRBJ2-2, with 7 bases that match TRBD1. Germline V gene sequence: CDR1 ENHRY, CDR2 SYGVKD. The J segment lost 6 bases and the V segment lost 11 bases, leaving 12 bases of the junction unmatched. This CDR3 spans 14 amino acids. The CDR3 nucleotides are TGTGCCGTTCGACAGGGATTAGAGGCCGGGGAGCTGTTTTTT. The encoded protein is CAVRQGLEAGELFF.

The chain employs TRBV4-1 and TRBJ2-3; TRBD2 agrees at 8 bases. This CDR3 contains 16 residues. Trimming took 1 base from V and 7 from J; bases not matched to a gene: 10. Germline V gene lookup returns CDR1 MGHRA and CDR2 YSYEKL. CDR3 sequence: CASSQGPGGAFNTQYF. The CDR3 DNA reads TGCGCCAGCAGCCAAGGTCCCGGGGGGGCCTTCAATACGCAGTATTTT.

The chain combines TRBV7-3 with TRBJ1-1; 8 positions match TRBD1. The V segment lost 6 bases and the J segment 2 bases; nucleotides outside the gene matches: 5. The length of the CDR3 is 14 residues. Germline V gives CDR1 SGHTA, CDR2 FQGTGA. CDR3 residues: CASRAGQGNTEAFF. As DNA, the CDR3 is TGTGCCAGCAGGGCCGGACAGGGAAACACTGAAGCTTTCTTT.

The chain combines TRBV7-2 with TRBJ2-2; the D is unclear. This CDR3 spans 15 amino acids. V lost 3 bases and J lost 4, with 12 bases in between. Germline loops: CDR1 SGHTA, CDR2 FQGNSA. The CDR3 protein is CASSFNSPGTGELFF. The CDR3 nucleotides are TGTGCCAGCAGCTTCAACTCTCCGGGCACCGGGGAGCTGTTTTTT.

J is TRBJ1-2 and V is TRBV6-5, with D possibly being TRBD1 (5 bases). Looked up from germline, CDR1 is MNHEY and CDR2 is SVGAGI. The V end was cut by 0 bases, the J end by 4 bases, with 15 bases between. This CDR3 contains 16 residues. Here the CDR3 reads CASSYSRRGGSYGYTF. CDR3 DNA: TGTGCCAGCAGTTACTCGAGGCGCGGGGGATCCTATGGCTACACCTTC.

This clone turned up a few times. This chain joins TRBV6-5 and TRBJ2-3; a weak D match, TRBD2 (5 bases). Germline values: CDR1 MNHEY, CDR2 SVGAGI. V was pared by 0 bases and J by 9 bases, with 13 bases between. The CDR3 is made up of 14 amino acids. The DNA for the CDR3 is TGTGCCAGCAGTTACTCCCTAACTAGTGGAACGCAGTATTTT. Protein product: CASSYSLTSGTQYF.

The chain links TRBV7-9 to TRBJ2-3; D might be TRBD1 (5 bases). This CDR3 has 13 amino acids. Germline lookup yields CDR1 SEHNR and CDR2 FQNEAQ (reference sequence). V lost 3 bases to trimming and J lost 4 bases, with 8 bases between them. CDR3 amino acids: CASSLAGSDTQYF. DNA for the CDR3: TGTGCCAGCAGCTTGGCAGGGTCAGATACGCAGTATTTT.

This clone was detected only a few times. V and J are TRBV6-5 and TRBJ2-2, with TRBD2 matching over 7 bases. The CDR3 contains 15 residues. Trimming at V came to 0 bases and at J to 5 bases, leaving 3 bases not matched to a gene. Germline V lookup: CDR1 MNHEY, CDR2 SVGAGI. The CDR3: CASSYSPGGTGELFF. The DNA of the CDR3 is TGTGCCAGCAGTTACTCTCCGGGGGGAACCGGGGAGCTGTTTTTT.

V usage is TRBV11-1 and J usage is TRBJ1-2, with 7 bases matching TRBD1. V was pared by 7 bases and J by 4 bases, with 9 bases of the junction left unmatched. Germline V gene lookup returns CDR1 SGHAT and CDR2 FQDESV (reference sequence). The CDR3 runs 14 residues. DNA for the CDR3: TGTGCCAGCACTTCAACGACAGGGACCTATGGCTACACCTTC. Its translation is CASTSTTGTYGYTF. Drawing the rest from reference TRBV11-1 and TRBJ1-2, the complete variable domain is EAEVAQSPRYKITEKSQAVAFWCDPISGHATLYWYRQILGQGPELLVQFQDESVVDDSQLPKDRFSAERLKGVDSTLKIQPAELGDSAMYLCASTSTTGTYGYTFGSGTRLTVV.

V gene TRBV2 combines with J gene TRBJ2-2; 8 nucleotides agree with TRBD2. The CDR3 runs to 15 residues. V lost 5 bases and J lost 5; bases outside the gene matches: 7. Germline V gives CDR1 SNHLY, CDR2 FYNNEI. The CDR3 loop is CASSLGQRGTGELFF. DNA for the CDR3: TGTGCCAGCAGTCTAGGACAGCGGGGGACCGGGGAGCTGTTTTTT.

The DNA for the CDR3 is TGTGCCAGCACCCCCCTCGCGGGACAGTATGAAAAACTGTTTTTT. This translates into CASTPLAGQYEKLFF. V gene TRBV9 combines with J gene TRBJ1-4, with 7 bases aligning to TRBD1. Trimming took 6 bases from V and 6 from J; bases not matched to a gene: 11. Germline CDR1 SGDLS, CDR2 YYNGEE. The CDR3 runs 15 residues.

V is TRBV5-8 and J is TRBJ2-5; tentative D call: TRBD2 (7 bases). Germline CDR1 is SGHTS and CDR2 is YDEGEE. This CDR3 has 16 residues. V shed 4 bases and J shed 1 base, with 17 bases lying between them. CDR3 in DNA: TGTGCCAGCAGCGGGGGGCAGCGGGGAACCCAAGAGACCCAGTACTTC. Translation: CASSGGQRGTQETQYF.

J is TRBJ2-7 and V is TRBV7-9; tentative D call: TRBD1 (6 bases). Germline values: CDR1 SEHNR, CDR2 FQNEAQ (reference sequence). V lost 2 bases and J 0 bases, leaving 8 bases between the germline ends. The CDR3 is 14 residues long. CDR3 region: CASSLTGSSYEQYF. The CDR3 nucleotides are TGTGCCAGCAGCTTAACAGGGAGCTCCTACGAGCAGTACTTC.

Written as DNA, the CDR3 is TGCAGCGTTGACAGGGTTTCACCCCTCCACTTT. This translates into CSVDRVSPLHF. The rearrangement uses TRBV29-1 and TRBJ1-6, with D maybe TRBD1 (5 bases). There are 11 residues in the CDR3. V was clipped by 3 bases and J by 9 bases, with 6 bases between them. Germline CDR1 and CDR2: SQVTM and ANQGSEA. The full variable domain, with the rest looked up from reference TRBV29-1 and TRBJ1-6, is SAVISQKPSRDICQRGTSLTIQCQVDSQVTMMFWYRQQPGQSLTLIATANQGSEATYESGFVIDKFPISRPNLTFSTLTVSNMSPEDSSIYLCSVDRVSPLHFGNGTRLTVT.

The rearrangement links TRBV6-5 to TRBJ2-3; 8 positions match TRBD2. J lost 4 bases, V lost 5 bases, and 5 bases had no gene match. The CDR3 is 14 amino acids. Looked up from germline, CDR1 is MNHEY and CDR2 is SVGAGI. Written as DNA, the CDR3 is TGTGCCAGCAGTCCGGGACTAGGTGCAGATACGCAGTATTTT. Its protein product is CASSPGLGADTQYF.

In this sample, this clone turned up once. The chain recombines TRBV5-1 with TRBJ1-5; D not certain. The CDR3 runs 14 residues. The V gene lost 0 bases and the J gene lost 4 bases, with 8 bases spanning the gap. Germline V gives CDR1 SGHRS, CDR2 YFSETQ. In DNA form, the CDR3 reads TGCGCCAGCAGCTTGGAGGGAGGTAATCAGCCCCAGCATTTT. It yields the protein CASSLEGGNQPQHF.

The rearrangement links TRBV5-1 to TRBJ2-5; 9 bases line up with TRBD2. This CDR3 has 15 amino acids. Germline V gene data show CDR1 as SGHRS and CDR2 as YFSETQ. Germline trimming cut 6 bases from V and 5 bases from J; bases unmatched to any gene: 11. CDR3 in amino acids: CASTLTAGGHETQYF. Here the CDR3 DNA reads TGCGCCAGCACCCTAACGGCGGGGGGGCACGAGACCCAGTACTTC.

The chain links TRBV9 to TRBJ2-3; weak D call: TRBD2 (5 bases). CDR1 is SGDLS, CDR2 YYNGEE, per germline. V lost 4 bases and J 0 bases, leaving 15 bases between the germline ends. The CDR3 is 16 amino acids. CDR3 sequence: CASSPRGSSSTDTQYF. The CDR3 nucleotides are TGTGCCAGCAGCCCCCGAGGGTCCAGCAGCACAGATACGCAGTATTTT.

This clone was detected only a few times. The chain links TRBV7-9 to TRBJ1-5, with 8 positions matching TRBD1. The CDR3 loop spans 16 amino acids. Germline V CDR1 and CDR2: SEHNR, FQNEAQ (reference sequence). The ends lost 5 bases at V and 6 bases at J; junction bases unmatched: 12. The CDR3, as DNA: TGTGCCAGCAGCGCGGACAGGGTCCCGGTAGGTCAGCCCCAGCATTTT. Its protein is CASSADRVPVGQPQHF.